This T cell receptor beta chain was observed in a study of blood T cell repertoires in COVID-19. Study-wide context: Samples came from the United States, Italy and Spain, spanning acute and convalescent COVID-19. In each case, the material was cDNA or gDNA derived from T cells, B-cell-depleted T cells, or PBMCs.

In the authors' workflow: Amplification of reference gene primers provided the estimated nucleated cell counts. The method was immunoSEQ multiplex PCR; TCRdb's version includes in-frame clones alone and lacks a portion of them. Clone size and V and J calls were adopted from that table, with D and trimming inferred from the DNA. The profile covers 20,000 to 30,000 clones, with less than 90% appearing a single time and 27% taken by the ten largest. V shed 5 bases and J 4 bases; nucleotides not matched to a gene: 5. Germline values: CDR1 SEHNR, CDR2 FQNEAQ (reference sequence). CDR3 length: 13 amino acids. The Seattle patients joined while their infection was active and were tracked longitudinally afterward.

The sample taken for sequencing was peripheral blood. The sequence was collected from a man in his 70s with COVID-19, enrolled during active disease. V gene TRBV7-9 combines with J gene TRBJ2-7; 7 bases are shared with TRBD1. DNA for the CDR3: TGTGCCAGCAGCCTCGGGACAGCGTACGAGCAGTACTTC. This sequence encodes CASSLGTAYEQYF.